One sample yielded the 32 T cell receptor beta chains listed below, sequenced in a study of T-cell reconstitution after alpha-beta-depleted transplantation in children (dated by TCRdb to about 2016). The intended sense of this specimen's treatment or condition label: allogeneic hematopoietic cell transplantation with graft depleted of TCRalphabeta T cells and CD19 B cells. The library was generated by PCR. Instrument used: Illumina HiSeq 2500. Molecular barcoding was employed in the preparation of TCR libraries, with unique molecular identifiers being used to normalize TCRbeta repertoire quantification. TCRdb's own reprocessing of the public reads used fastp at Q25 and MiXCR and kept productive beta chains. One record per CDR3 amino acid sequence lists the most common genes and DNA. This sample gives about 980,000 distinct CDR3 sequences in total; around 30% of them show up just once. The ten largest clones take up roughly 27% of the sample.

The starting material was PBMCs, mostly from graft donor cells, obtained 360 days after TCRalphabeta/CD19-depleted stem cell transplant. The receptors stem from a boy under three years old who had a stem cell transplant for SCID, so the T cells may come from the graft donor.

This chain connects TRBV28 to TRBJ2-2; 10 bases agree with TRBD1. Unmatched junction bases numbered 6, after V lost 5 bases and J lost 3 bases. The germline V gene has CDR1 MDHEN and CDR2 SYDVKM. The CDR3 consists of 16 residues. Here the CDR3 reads CASSPPDRGDTGELFF. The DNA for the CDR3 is TGTGCCAGCAGTCCACCGGACAGGGGGGACACCGGGGAGCTGTTTTTT. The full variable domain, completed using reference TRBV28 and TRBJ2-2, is DVKVTQSSRYLVKRTGEKVFLECVQDMDHENMFWYRQDPGLGLRLIYFSYDVKMKEKGDIPEGYSVSREKKERFSLILESASTNQTSMYLCASSPPDRGDTGELFFGEGSRLTVL.

The CDR3 coding sequence is TGCGCCAGCAGCCGGAGCGGGGAGCAAAGGGGCACAGATACGCAGTATTTT. Residues: CASSRSGEQRGTDTQYF. The J gene is TRBJ2-3, the V gene TRBV4-1; 7 bases agree with TRBD2. Germline CDR1 and CDR2: MGHRA and YSYEKL. The CDR3 covers 17 residues. J gave up 1 base and V 4 bases, and 11 bases lay outside the gene matches.

The CDR3 sequence: CAISDIGTQGDEQYF. In nucleotides, the CDR3 is TGTGCCATCAGTGATATAGGGACCCAAGGGGACGAGCAGTACTTC. The chain links TRBV10-3 to TRBJ2-7; D may match TRBD1 or TRBD2 (5 bases each). The V and J ends lost 3 bases and 5 bases respectively, with 17 bases between them. The CDR3 consists of 15 residues. The germline V gene encodes CDR1 ENHRY and CDR2 SYGVKD.

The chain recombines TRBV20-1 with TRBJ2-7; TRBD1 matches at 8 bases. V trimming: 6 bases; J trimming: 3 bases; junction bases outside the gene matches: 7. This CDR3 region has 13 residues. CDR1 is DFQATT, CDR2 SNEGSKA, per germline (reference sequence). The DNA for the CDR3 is TGCAGTGCCGGGACAGGTTCCATCTACGAGCAGTACTTC. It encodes CSAGTGSIYEQYF.

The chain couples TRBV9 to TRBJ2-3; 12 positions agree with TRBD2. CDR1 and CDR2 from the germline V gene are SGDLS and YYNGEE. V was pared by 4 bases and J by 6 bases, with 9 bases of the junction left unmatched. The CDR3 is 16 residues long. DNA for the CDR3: TGTGCCAGCAGCTCCCGGACTAGCGGGGCGGGGGATACGCAGTATTTT. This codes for CASSSRTSGAGDTQYF.

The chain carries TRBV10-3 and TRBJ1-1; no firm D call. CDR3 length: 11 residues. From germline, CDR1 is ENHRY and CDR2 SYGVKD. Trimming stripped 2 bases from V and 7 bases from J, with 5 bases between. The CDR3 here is CAISETGEAFF. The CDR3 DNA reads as TGTGCCATCAGTGAGACCGGTGAAGCTTTCTTT.

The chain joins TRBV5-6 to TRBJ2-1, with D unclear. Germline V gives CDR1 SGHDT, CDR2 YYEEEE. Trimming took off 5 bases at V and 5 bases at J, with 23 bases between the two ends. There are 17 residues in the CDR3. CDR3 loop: CASRTFPRPVNDNEQFF. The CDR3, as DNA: TGTGCCAGCAGAACGTTCCCCCGGCCAGTCAACGACAATGAGCAGTTCTTC. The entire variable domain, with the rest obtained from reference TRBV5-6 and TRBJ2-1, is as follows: DAGVTQSPTHLIKTRGQQVTLRCSPKSGHDTVSWYQQALGQGPQFIFQYYEEEERQRGNFPDRFSGHQFPNYSSELNVNALLLGDSALYLCASRTFPRPVNDNEQFFGPGTRLTVL.

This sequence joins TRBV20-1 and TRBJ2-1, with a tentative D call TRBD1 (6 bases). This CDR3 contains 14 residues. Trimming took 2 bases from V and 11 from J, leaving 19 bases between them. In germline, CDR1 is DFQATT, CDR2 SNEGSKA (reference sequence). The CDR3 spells CSARSSGRGIQQFF. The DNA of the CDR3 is TGCAGTGCTAGATCAAGTGGCAGGGGAATTCAGCAGTTCTTC.

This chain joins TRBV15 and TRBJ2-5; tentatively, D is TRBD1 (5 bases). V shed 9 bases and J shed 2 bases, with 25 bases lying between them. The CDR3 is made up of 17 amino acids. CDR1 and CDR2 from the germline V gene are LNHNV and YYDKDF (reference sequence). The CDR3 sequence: CATSPAGLVMTQETQYF. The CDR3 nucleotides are TGTGCCACGAGTCCGGCAGGGCTCGTGATGACTCAAGAGACCCAGTACTTC.

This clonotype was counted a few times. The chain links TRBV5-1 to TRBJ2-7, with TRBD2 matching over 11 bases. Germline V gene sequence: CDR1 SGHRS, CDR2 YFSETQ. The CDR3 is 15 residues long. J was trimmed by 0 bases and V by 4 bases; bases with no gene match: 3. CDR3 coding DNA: TGCGCCAGCAGCACTAGCGGGGGCCTCTCCTACGAGCAGTACTTC. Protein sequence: CASSTSGGLSYEQYF.

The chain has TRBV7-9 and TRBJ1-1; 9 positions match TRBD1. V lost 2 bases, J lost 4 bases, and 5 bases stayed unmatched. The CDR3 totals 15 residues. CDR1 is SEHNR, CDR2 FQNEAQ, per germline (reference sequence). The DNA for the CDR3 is TGTGCCAGCAGCTTATATTGGGGACAGGGCACTGAAGCTTTCTTT. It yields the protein CASSLYWGQGTEAFF.

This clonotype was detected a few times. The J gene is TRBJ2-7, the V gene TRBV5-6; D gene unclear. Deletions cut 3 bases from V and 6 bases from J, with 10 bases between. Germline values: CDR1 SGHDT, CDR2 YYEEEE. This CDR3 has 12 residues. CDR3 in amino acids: CASSWDKSEQYF. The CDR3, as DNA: TGTGCCAGCAGCTGGGATAAAAGCGAGCAGTACTTC.

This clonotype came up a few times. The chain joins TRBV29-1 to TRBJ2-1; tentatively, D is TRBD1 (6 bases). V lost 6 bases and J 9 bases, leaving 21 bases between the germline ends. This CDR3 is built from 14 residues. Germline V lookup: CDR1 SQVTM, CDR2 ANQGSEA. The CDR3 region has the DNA TGCAGCGTCCCGGACAGTAACACCTTGGGTGAGCAGTTCTTC. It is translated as CSVPDSNTLGEQFF.

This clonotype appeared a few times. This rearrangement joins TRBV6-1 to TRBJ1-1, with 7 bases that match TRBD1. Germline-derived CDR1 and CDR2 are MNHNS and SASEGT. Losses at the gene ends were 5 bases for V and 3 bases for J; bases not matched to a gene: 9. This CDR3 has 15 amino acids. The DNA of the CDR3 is TGTGCCAGCAGTCGTCCGGGACAGATCTACACTGAAGCTTTCTTT. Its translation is CASSRPGQIYTEAFF.

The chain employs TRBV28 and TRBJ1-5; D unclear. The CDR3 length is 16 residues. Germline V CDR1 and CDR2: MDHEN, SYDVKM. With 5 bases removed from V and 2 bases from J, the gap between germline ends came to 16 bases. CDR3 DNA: TGTGCCAGCAGTCCCTACTCCGTCTTGGGCAATCAGCCCCAGCATTTT. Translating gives CASSPYSVLGNQPQHF.

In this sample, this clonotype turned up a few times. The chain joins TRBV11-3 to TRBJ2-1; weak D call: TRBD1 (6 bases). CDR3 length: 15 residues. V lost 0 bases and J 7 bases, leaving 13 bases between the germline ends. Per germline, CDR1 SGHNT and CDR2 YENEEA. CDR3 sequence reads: CASSLDRGGRNEQFF. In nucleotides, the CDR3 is TGTGCCAGCAGCTTAGATCGAGGGGGAAGAAATGAGCAGTTCTTC.

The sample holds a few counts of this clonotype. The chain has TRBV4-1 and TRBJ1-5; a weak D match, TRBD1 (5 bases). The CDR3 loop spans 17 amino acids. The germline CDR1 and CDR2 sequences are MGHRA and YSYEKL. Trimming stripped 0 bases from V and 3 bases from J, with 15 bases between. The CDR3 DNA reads TGCGCCAGCAGCCAAGATAAAGAGGGGCGGGTCAATCAGCCCCAGCATTTT. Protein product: CASSQDKEGRVNQPQHF.

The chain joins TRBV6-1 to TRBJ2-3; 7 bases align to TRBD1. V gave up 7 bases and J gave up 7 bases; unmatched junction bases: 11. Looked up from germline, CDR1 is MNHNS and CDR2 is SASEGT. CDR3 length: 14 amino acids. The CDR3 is CASNDMTGSHTQYF. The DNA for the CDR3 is TGTGCCAGCAACGACATGACAGGGTCCCATACGCAGTATTTT.

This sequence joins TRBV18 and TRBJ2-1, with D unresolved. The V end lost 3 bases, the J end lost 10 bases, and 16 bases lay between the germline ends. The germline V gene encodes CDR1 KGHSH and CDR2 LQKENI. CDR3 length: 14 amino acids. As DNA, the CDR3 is TGTGCCAGCTCACCCTTGGTTGACGTTGGCGAGCAGTTCTTC. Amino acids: CASSPLVDVGEQFF.

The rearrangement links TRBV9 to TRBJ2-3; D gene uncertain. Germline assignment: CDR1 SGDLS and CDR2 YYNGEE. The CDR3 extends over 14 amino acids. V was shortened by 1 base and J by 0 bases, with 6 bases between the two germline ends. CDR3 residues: CASSVKISTDTQYF. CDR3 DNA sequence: TGTGCCAGCAGCGTAAAGATCAGCACAGATACGCAGTATTTT.

The CDR3 DNA sequence: TGTGCCAGCGGGGGGGCTAATAACTATGGCTACACCTTC. This gives the protein CASGGANNYGYTF. This chain joins TRBV6-1 and TRBJ1-2; TRBD1 might be the D (6 bases). Trimming stripped 8 bases from V and 1 base from J, with 11 bases between. CDR3 size: 13 residues. In germline, CDR1 is MNHNS, CDR2 SASEGT.

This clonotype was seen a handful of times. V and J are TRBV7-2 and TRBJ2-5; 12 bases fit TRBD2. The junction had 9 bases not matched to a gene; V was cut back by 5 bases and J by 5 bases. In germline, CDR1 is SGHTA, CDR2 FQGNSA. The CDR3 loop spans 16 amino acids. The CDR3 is CASSAMLGTSGETQYF. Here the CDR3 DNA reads TGTGCCAGCAGCGCTATGCTCGGGACTAGCGGGGAGACCCAGTACTTC.

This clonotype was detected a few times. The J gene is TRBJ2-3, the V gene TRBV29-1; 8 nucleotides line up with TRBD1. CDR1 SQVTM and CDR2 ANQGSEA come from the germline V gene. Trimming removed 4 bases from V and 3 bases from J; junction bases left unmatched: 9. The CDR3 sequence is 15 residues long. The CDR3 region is CSVAQGAFGTDTQYF. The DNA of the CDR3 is TGCAGCGTTGCGCAGGGGGCGTTCGGGACAGATACGCAGTATTTT.

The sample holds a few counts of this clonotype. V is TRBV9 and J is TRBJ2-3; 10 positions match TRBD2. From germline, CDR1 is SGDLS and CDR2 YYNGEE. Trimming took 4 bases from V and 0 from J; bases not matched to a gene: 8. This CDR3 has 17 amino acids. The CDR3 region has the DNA TGTGCCAGCAGCAACGGACTAGCGGCATCTAGCACAGATACGCAGTATTTT. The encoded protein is CASSNGLAASSTDTQYF.

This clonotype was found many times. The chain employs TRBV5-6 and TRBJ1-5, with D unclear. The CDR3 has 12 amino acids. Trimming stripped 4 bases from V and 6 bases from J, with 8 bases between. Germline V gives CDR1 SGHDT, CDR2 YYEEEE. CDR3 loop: CASSTLRQPQHF. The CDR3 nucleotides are TGTGCCAGCAGCACACTCCGTCAGCCCCAGCATTTT.

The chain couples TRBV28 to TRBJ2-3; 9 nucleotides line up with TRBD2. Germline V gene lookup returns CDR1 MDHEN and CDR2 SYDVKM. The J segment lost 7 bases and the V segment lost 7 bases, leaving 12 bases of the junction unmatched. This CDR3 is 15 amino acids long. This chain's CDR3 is CASTGRGGAINTQYF. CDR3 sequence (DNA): TGTGCCAGCACCGGGCGGGGGGGGGCTATTAATACGCAGTATTTT. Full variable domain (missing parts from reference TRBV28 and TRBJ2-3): DVKVTQSSRYLVKRTGEKVFLECVQDMDHENMFWYRQDPGLGLRLIYFSYDVKMKEKGDIPEGYSVSREKKERFSLILESASTNQTSMYLCASTGRGGAINTQYFGPGTRLTVL.

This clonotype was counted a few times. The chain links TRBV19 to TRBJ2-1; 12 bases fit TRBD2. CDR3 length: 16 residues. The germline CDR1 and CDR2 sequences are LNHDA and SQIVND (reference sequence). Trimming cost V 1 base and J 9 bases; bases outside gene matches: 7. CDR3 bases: TGTGCCAGTAGTATAGTCGGACTAGCGGGGAATAGTGAGCAGTTCTTC. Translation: CASSIVGLAGNSEQFF. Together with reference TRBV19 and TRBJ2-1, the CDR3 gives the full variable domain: DGGITQSPKYLFRKEGQNVTLSCEQNLNHDAMYWYRQDPGQGLRLIYYSQIVNDFQKGDIAEGYSVSREKKESFPLTVTSAQKNPTAFYLCASSIVGLAGNSEQFFGPGTRLTVL.

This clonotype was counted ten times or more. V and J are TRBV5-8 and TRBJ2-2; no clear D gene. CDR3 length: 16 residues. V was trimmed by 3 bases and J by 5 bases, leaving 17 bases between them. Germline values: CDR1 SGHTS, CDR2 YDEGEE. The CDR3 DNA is TGTGCCAGCAGCTCACGTCCGGAATTGGATACCGGGGAGCTGTTTTTT. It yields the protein CASSSRPELDTGELFF.

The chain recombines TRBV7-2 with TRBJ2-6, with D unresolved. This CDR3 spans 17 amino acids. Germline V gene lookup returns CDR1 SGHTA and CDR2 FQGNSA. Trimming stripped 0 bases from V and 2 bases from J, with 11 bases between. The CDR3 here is CASSLARRVPGANVLTF. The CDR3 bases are TGTGCCAGCAGCTTAGCGCGTCGGGTCCCTGGGGCCAACGTCCTGACTTTC.

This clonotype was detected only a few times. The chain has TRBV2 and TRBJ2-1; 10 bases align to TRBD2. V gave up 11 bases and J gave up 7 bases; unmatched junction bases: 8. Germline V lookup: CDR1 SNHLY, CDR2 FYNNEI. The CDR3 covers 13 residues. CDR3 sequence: CAGSLAGVNEQFF. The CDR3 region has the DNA TGTGCCGGTTCGCTAGCGGGGGTTAATGAGCAGTTCTTC.

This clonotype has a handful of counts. The CDR3 spells CSALDRVGTEAFF. The CDR3 DNA follows: TGCAGCGCGCTGGACAGGGTCGGCACTGAAGCTTTCTTT. The V call is TRBV29-1, the J call TRBJ1-1; 8 nucleotides align to TRBD1. V lost 7 bases to trimming and J lost 4 bases; unmatched junction nucleotides: 8. In germline, CDR1 is SQVTM, CDR2 ANQGSEA. The CDR3 has 13 amino acids.

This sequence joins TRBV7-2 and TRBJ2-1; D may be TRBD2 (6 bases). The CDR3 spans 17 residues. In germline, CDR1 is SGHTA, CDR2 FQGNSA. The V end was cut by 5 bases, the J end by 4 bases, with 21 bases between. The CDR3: CASSPRGSGFSYNEQFF. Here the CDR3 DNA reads TGTGCCAGCAGCCCCCGCGGTAGCGGCTTTTCTTACAATGAGCAGTTCTTC.